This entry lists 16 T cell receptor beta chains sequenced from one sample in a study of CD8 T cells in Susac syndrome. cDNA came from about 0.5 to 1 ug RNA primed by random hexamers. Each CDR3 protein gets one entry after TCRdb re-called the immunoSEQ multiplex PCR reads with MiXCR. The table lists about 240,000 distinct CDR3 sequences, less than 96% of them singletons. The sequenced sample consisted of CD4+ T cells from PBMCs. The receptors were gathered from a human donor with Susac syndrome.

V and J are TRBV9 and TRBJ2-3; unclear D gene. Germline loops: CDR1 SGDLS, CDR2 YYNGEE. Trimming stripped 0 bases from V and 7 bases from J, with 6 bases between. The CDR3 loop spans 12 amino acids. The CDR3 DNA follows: TGTGCCAGCAGCGTAGGATTAAATACGCAGTATTTT. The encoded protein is CASSVGLNTQYF.

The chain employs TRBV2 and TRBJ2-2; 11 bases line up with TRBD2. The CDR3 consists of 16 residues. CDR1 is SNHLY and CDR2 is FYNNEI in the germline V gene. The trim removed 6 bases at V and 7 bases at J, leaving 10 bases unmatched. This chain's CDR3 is CASRRGSGRAVGELFF. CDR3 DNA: TGTGCCAGCAGGCGCGGTAGCGGGAGGGCCGTCGGGGAGCTGTTTTTT.

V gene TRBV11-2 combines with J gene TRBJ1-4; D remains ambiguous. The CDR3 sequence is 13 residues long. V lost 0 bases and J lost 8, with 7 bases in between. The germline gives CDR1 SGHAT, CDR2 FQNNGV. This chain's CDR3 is CASSLDLREKLFF. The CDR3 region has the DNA TGTGCCAGCAGCTTAGATTTGCGAGAAAAACTGTTTTTT.

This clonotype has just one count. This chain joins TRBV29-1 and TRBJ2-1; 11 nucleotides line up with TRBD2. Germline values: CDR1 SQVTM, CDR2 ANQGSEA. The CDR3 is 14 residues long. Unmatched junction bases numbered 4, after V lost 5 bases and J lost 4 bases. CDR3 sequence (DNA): TGCAGCGTTATAGCGGGAGGGCCATACAATGAGCAGTTCTTC. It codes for CSVIAGGPYNEQFF.

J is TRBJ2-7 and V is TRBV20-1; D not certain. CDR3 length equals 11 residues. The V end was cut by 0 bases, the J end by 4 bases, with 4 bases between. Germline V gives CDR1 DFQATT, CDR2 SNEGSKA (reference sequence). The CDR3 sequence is CSARENYEQYF. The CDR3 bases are TGCAGTGCTAGAGAAAATTACGAGCAGTACTTC.

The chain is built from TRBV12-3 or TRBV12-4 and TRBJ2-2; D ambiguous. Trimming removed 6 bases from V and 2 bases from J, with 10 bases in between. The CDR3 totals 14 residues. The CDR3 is CASRAQENTGELFF. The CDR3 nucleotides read TGTGCCAGCAGGGCCCAGGAAAACACCGGGGAGCTGTTTTTT.

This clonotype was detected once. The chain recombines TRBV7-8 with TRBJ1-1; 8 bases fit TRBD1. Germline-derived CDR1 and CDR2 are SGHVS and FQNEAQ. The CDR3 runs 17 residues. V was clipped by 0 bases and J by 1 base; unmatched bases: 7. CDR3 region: CASSLARSGGPNTEAFF. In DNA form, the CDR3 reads TGTGCCAGCAGCTTAGCGCGGTCAGGGGGCCCGAACACTGAAGCTTTCTTT.

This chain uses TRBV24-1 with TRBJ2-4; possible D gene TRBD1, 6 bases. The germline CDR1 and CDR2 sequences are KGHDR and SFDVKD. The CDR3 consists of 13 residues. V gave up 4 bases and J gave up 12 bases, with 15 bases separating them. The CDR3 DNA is TGTGCCACCAGTGACTTGGACAGTTCGTCTCAGTACTTC. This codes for CATSDLDSSSQYF.

This CDR3 is CASSRGASNEQFF. CDR3 nucleotide sequence: TGTGCCAGCTCAAGGGGGGCTAGTAATGAGCAGTTCTTC. The chain uses TRBV18 and TRBJ2-1; D could derive from TRBD1 or TRBD2 (6 bases each). Germline V gene data show CDR1 as KGHSH and CDR2 as LQKENI. Trimming cost V 5 bases and J 7 bases, with 12 bases left between them. CDR3 length equals 13 residues.

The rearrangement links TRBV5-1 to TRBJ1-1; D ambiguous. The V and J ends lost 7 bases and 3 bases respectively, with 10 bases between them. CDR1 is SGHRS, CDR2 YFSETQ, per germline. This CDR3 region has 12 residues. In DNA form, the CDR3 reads TGCGCCAGCGGAACTGGGGACACTGAAGCTTTCTTT. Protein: CASGTGDTEAFF.

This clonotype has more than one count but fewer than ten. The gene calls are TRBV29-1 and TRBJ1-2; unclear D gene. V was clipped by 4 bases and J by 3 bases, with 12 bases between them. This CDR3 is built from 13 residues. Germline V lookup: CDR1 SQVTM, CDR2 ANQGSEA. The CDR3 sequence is CSVGAPGDYGYTF. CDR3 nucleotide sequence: TGCAGCGTTGGGGCCCCAGGAGACTATGGCTACACCTTC.

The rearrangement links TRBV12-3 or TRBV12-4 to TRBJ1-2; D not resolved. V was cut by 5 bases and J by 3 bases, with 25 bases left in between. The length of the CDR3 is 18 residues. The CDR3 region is CASSPQVPTSPPDYGYTF. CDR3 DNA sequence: TGTGCCAGCAGTCCCCAGGTCCCCACTTCCCCTCCGGACTATGGCTACACCTTC.

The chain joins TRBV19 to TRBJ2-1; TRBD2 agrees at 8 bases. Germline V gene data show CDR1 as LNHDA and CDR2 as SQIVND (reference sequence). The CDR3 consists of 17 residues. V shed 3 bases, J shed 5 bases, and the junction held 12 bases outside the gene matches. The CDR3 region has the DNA TGTGCCAGTAGTATTCCCAGCTCTGCTAGCGGGCACAATGAGCAGTTCTTC. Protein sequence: CASSIPSSASGHNEQFF.

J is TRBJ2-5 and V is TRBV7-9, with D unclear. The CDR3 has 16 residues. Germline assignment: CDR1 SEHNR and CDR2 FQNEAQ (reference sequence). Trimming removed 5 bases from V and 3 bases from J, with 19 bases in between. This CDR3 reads CASSTASTAPKETQYF. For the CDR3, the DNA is TGTGCCAGCAGCACCGCCTCGACCGCCCCTAAAGAGACCCAGTACTTC.

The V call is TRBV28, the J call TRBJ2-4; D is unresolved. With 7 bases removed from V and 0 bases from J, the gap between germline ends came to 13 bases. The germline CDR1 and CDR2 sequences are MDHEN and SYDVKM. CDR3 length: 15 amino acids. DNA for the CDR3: TGTGCCAGCATGTCCCCGGTCCTAGCCAAAAACATTCAGTACTTC. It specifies CASMSPVLAKNIQYF. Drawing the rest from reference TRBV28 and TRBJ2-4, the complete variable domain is DVKVTQSSRYLVKRTGEKVFLECVQDMDHENMFWYRQDPGLGLRLIYFSYDVKMKEKGDIPEGYSVSREKKERFSLILESASTNQTSMYLCASMSPVLAKNIQYFGAGTRLSVL.

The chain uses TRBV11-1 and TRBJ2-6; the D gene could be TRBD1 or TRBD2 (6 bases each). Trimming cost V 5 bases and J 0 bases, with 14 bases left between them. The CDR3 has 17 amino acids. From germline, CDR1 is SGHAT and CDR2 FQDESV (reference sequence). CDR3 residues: CASSAKPGASGANVLTF. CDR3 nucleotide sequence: TGTGCCAGCAGCGCGAAACCGGGGGCCTCTGGGGCCAACGTCCTGACTTTC.